The sequence of this TCR beta chain was determined in a study of technical replicates of blood from several donors. CDR1 is LGHNA, CDR2 YNFKEQ, per germline. V lost 0 bases and J lost 6; bases outside the gene matches: 7. This CDR3 has 16 amino acids. Data came from immunoSEQ multiplex PCR; TCRdb stores just in-frame clones and leaves some out. The sample includes about 59,000 clones, 93% of them seen just once. The source of this sequence is a human donor in good health. Some clones in this sample may be carry-over from other donors' samples. The J gene is TRBJ2-3, the V gene TRBV4-2; TRBD2 matches 9 bases. The specimen was PBMCs. The DNA for the CDR3 is TGTGCCAGCAGCCAAGAAGGGCGGGGGGGCCGGGATACGCAGTATTTT. This translates into CASSQEGRGGRDTQYF.